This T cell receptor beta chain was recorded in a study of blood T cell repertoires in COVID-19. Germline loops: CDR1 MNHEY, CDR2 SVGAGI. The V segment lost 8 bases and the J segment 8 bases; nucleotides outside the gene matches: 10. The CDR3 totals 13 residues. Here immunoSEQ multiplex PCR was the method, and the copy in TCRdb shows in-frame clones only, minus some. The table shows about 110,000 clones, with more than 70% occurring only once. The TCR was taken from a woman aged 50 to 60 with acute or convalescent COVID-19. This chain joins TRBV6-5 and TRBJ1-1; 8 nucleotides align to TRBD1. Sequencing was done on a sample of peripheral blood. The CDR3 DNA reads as TGTGCCAGCCAAAGGACAGGGATCCGGGAAGCTTTCTTT. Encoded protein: CASQRTGIREAFF.